A single sample is the source of the 18 T cell receptor beta chains below, sequenced in a study of blood T cell repertoires in COVID-19 (TCRdb year 2020). Receptor libraries were prepared by the immunoSEQ multiplex PCR assay. This immuneACCESS table, as held by TCRdb, lists in-frame sequences with V and J called but not all clones. Of the missing ones, under half trace to an unresolved V gene in checked studies; the others have no known cause. This sample gives 15,000 to 20,000 clones in total; roughly 88% of them show up just once. About 16% of the sample belongs to the ten largest clones. The sample comprised peripheral blood. The receptors were sampled from a human donor in a cohort sampled during active COVID-19.

The chain carries TRBV11-2 and TRBJ2-5, with TRBD1 identical over 12 bases. Germline CDR1 SGHAT, CDR2 FQNNGV. The CDR3 totals 16 residues. V was pared by 6 bases and J by 5 bases, with 10 bases of the junction left unmatched. CDR3 nucleotide sequence: TGTGCCAGCAGGAGGCCGGGACAGGGGGCGCGGGAGACCCAGTACTTC. Its protein product is CASRRPGQGARETQYF.

The gene calls are TRBV28 and TRBJ2-7; tentatively, D is TRBD1 (6 bases). This CDR3 is built from 12 residues. Trimming stripped 6 bases from V and 3 bases from J, with 9 bases between. CDR1 and CDR2 from the germline V gene are MDHEN and SYDVKM. CDR3 DNA sequence: TGTGCCAGCAGCACAGGGTTCTACGAGCAGTACTTC. Translated, it gives CASSTGFYEQYF.

The chain combines TRBV10-1 with TRBJ1-5; D unclear. Germline-derived CDR1 and CDR2 are WNHNN and SYGVQD (reference sequence). CDR3 length: 16 amino acids. The V end lost 10 bases, the J end lost 6 bases, and 25 bases lay between the germline ends. CDR3 protein: CATQGVVREGRQPQHF. CDR3 DNA: TGCGCCACCCAAGGCGTTGTTCGGGAGGGTCGTCAGCCCCAGCATTTT.

The genes are TRBV7-9 and TRBJ2-7, with a possible D match to TRBD2 (6 bases). This CDR3 is 14 amino acids long. Germline V gene lookup returns CDR1 SEHNR and CDR2 FQNEAQ (reference sequence). With 8 bases removed from V and 2 bases from J, the gap between germline ends came to 16 bases. The CDR3 sequence is CASSRAGLAYEQYF. CDR3 sequence (DNA): TGTGCCAGCTCACGGGCGGGGCTTGCCTACGAGCAGTACTTC.

This chain connects TRBV10-3 to TRBJ1-2; TRBD1 matches at 12 bases. The CDR3 has 14 amino acids. V lost 6 bases and J lost 4; bases outside the gene matches: 3. The V gene's germline CDR1 is ENHRY and CDR2 SYGVKD. CDR3: CAISGTGGVYGYTF. The CDR3 nucleotides read TGTGCCATCAGCGGGACAGGGGGCGTCTATGGCTACACCTTC.

The J gene is TRBJ2-5, the V gene TRBV9; TRBD2 matches at 9 bases. Germline V lookup: CDR1 SGDLS, CDR2 YYNGEE. V trimming: 0 bases; J trimming: 5 bases; junction bases outside the gene matches: 11. This CDR3 comprises 17 residues. The CDR3 here is CASSVGGAGGPLETQYF. The CDR3 region has the DNA TGTGCCAGCAGCGTAGGGGGGGCGGGGGGGCCGTTGGAGACCCAGTACTTC.

J is TRBJ2-3 and V is TRBV2; D is possibly TRBD1 (6 bases). Germline CDR1 and CDR2: SNHLY and FYNNEI. Trimming left V 8 bases short and J 6 bases short, with 24 bases between. The CDR3 runs to 16 residues. In DNA, the CDR3 is TGTGCCAGCTCCTCCACAGGTACAGGGTCCCTGGATACGCAGTATTTT. Translated, it gives CASSSTGTGSLDTQYF.

This clone appeared a single time. The rearrangement joins TRBV12-3 or TRBV12-4 to TRBJ2-7; D is possibly TRBD1 (6 bases). V gave up 3 bases and J gave up 1 base, with 7 bases separating them. The CDR3 is made up of 13 amino acids. This CDR3 reads CASSLGASYEQYF. The CDR3 DNA sequence: TGTGCCAGCAGTTTGGGGGCGTCCTACGAGCAGTACTTC.

This clone occurred once. The chain joins TRBV23-1 to TRBJ1-3; the D is unclear. TRBV23-1 is identified as an open reading frame with a role that is uncertain. The V end lost 4 bases, the J end lost 3 bases, and 16 bases lay between the germline ends. This CDR3 comprises 16 residues. The CDR3 sequence is CASSPLYTGHGNTIYF. CDR3 DNA sequence: TGCGCCAGCAGTCCCCTATACACTGGGCATGGAAACACCATATATTTT.

This chain uses TRBV10-3 with TRBJ1-3, with D maybe TRBD1 (5 bases). V was shortened by 1 base and J by 0 bases, with 7 bases between the two germline ends. Germline V CDR1 and CDR2: ENHRY, SYGVKD. This CDR3 is 15 amino acids long. CDR3 in amino acids: CAISEFQGSGNTIYF. The CDR3 region has the DNA TGTGCCATCAGTGAGTTTCAGGGCTCTGGAAACACCATATATTTT.

This clone has only one observation. This chain joins TRBV6-5 and TRBJ2-7, with a possible D match to TRBD1 (6 bases). Germline CDR1 and CDR2: MNHEY and SVGAGI. This CDR3 has 14 amino acids. Trimming took 0 bases from V and 6 from J, leaving 12 bases between them. The CDR3 bases are TGTGCCAGCAGTTACTCGCCTGGCAGGGGCGAGCAGTACTTC. Protein product: CASSYSPGRGEQYF.

The chain is built from TRBV11-3 and TRBJ2-1; possible D gene TRBD2, 6 bases. CDR3 length: 15 residues. Germline V gene data show CDR1 as SGHNT and CDR2 as YENEEA. V lost 2 bases, J lost 3 bases, and 11 bases lay in between. CDR3 DNA sequence: TGTGCCAGCAGCTTAATAGGGACTGGCTACAATGAGCAGTTCTTC. Protein sequence: CASSLIGTGYNEQFF.

The rearrangement uses TRBV28 and TRBJ2-2, with a possible D match to TRBD1 (5 bases). The V gene's germline CDR1 is MDHEN and CDR2 SYDVKM. The CDR3 has 13 residues. Trimming left V 5 bases short and J 2 bases short, with 6 bases between. The CDR3 region has the DNA TGTGCCAGCAGTAGGACAAACACCGGGGAGCTGTTTTTT. It is translated as CASSRTNTGELFF.

CDR3 bases: TGTGCCAGCAGCTTAGCCTCACAGGCCTCGAGGAGCACCGGGGAGCTGTTTTTT. This gives the protein CASSLASQASRSTGELFF. The rearrangement links TRBV11-3 to TRBJ2-2, with D possibly matching TRBD1 (5 bases). Germline V gene data show CDR1 as SGHNT and CDR2 as YENEEA. The ends were cut back, 1 base at V and 4 bases at J, with 19 bases in the middle. This CDR3 region has 18 residues.

The chain couples TRBV7-2 to TRBJ2-5, with 7 bases identical to TRBD1. The length of the CDR3 is 14 residues. Trimming removed 5 bases from V and 5 bases from J; junction bases left unmatched: 8. Per germline, CDR1 SGHTA and CDR2 FQGNSA. CDR3 nucleotides: TGTGCCAGCAGCCCAAACAGGGGCTGGGAGACCCAGTACTTC. Translating it yields CASSPNRGWETQYF.

The chain recombines TRBV3-1 (or the pseudogene TRBV3-2) with TRBJ2-5; TRBD1 is a possible D gene (5 bases). CDR1 LGHDT and CDR2 YNNKEL come from the germline V gene (reference sequence). The CDR3 is 13 residues long. The V and J ends lost 1 base and 9 bases respectively, with 12 bases between them. CDR3 protein: CASSQGRQGAQYF. The CDR3 DNA reads TGTGCCAGCAGCCAAGGCAGACAAGGGGCCCAGTACTTC.

J is TRBJ1-6 and V is TRBV6-6; no clear D gene. The CDR3 consists of 13 residues. Per the germline V gene, CDR1 is MNHNY and CDR2 is SVGAGI (reference sequence). V was trimmed by 7 bases and J by 8 bases, leaving 12 bases between them. CDR3 nucleotide sequence: TGTGCCAGCACCCAGGCCCCGGATTCACCCCTCCACTTT. This translates into CASTQAPDSPLHF.

The chain joins TRBV6-1 to TRBJ1-6; D not resolved. The CDR3 is 14 amino acids. The germline CDR1 and CDR2 sequences are MNHNS and SASEGT. V lost 3 bases and J lost 10, with 13 bases in between. CDR3 sequence (DNA): TGTGCCAGCAGTGATGGATCAAGGAGGTCACCCCTCCACTTT. Protein: CASSDGSRRSPLHF.